These 15 T cell receptor beta chains were sequenced from one sample in a study of blood T cell repertoires in COVID-19. Here immunoSEQ multiplex PCR was the method, and the copy in TCRdb shows in-frame clones only, minus some. The sample shows roughly 20,000 clones, roughly 89% of them seen only once. The sequenced sample was peripheral blood. The receptors derive from a human donor in a cohort sampled during active COVID-19.

J is TRBJ2-5 and V is TRBV19; 11 positions match TRBD2. The trim removed 5 bases at V and 2 bases at J, leaving 4 bases unmatched. CDR1 is LNHDA, CDR2 SQIVND, per germline (reference sequence). The CDR3 spans 15 residues. Written as DNA, the CDR3 is TGTGCCAGTAGTCCGGGACTAGCGGTTCAAGAGACCCAGTACTTC. Translated, it gives CASSPGLAVQETQYF.

This rearrangement joins TRBV3-1 (or the pseudogene TRBV3-2) to TRBJ2-5; no reliable D call. The V gene's germline CDR1 is LGHDT and CDR2 YNNKEL (reference sequence). The CDR3 loop spans 14 amino acids. V was pared by 3 bases and J by 1 base, with 9 bases between. This chain's CDR3 is CASSQPGSQETQYF. CDR3 bases: TGTGCCAGCAGCCAGCCAGGCAGCCAAGAGACCCAGTACTTC.

CDR3 amino acids: CASSSYRVSYEQYF. CDR3 sequence (DNA): TGTGCCAGCAGTTCGTACAGGGTCAGCTACGAGCAGTACTTC. The chain joins TRBV27 to TRBJ2-7; maybe TRBD1 (6 bases). This CDR3 has 14 residues. Germline assignment: CDR1 MNHEY and CDR2 SMNVEV (reference sequence). V was cut by 4 bases and J by 3 bases, with 13 bases left in between.

V usage is TRBV27 and J usage is TRBJ1-2, with 9 nucleotides matching TRBD1. Unmatched junction bases numbered 7, after V lost 6 bases and J lost 8 bases. This CDR3 region has 13 residues. Germline loops: CDR1 MNHEY, CDR2 SMNVEV (reference sequence). In nucleotides, the CDR3 is TGTGCCAGCAGAGTAACAGGGGGCGCGGGCTACACCTTC. Translation gives CASRVTGGAGYTF.

This chain joins TRBV2 and TRBJ2-7; 9 positions match TRBD2. The CDR3 contains 14 residues. Losses at the gene ends were 8 bases for V and 0 bases for J; bases not matched to a gene: 5. The germline V gene encodes CDR1 SNHLY and CDR2 FYNNEI. Here the CDR3 DNA reads TGTGCCAGCGCGACTAGCGGTGCCTCCTACGAGCAGTACTTC. Translating it yields CASATSGASYEQYF.

A single count supports this clone. This sequence joins TRBV6-5 and TRBJ2-7, with 9 nucleotides matching TRBD2. This CDR3 has 14 amino acids. Unmatched junction bases numbered 6, after V lost 6 bases and J lost 3 bases. Germline V gives CDR1 MNHEY, CDR2 SVGAGI. The DNA for the CDR3 is TGTGCCAGCAGGTCAGCGGGAGGCGGCTACGAGCAGTACTTC. This encodes CASRSAGGGYEQYF.

The table lists this clone with a few counts. The rearrangement links TRBV27 to TRBJ1-4; 7 nucleotides line up with TRBD1. CDR3 length: 15 amino acids. V trimming: 9 bases; J trimming: 8 bases; junction bases outside the gene matches: 15. The germline gives CDR1 MNHEY, CDR2 SMNVEV (reference sequence). CDR3 loop: CASRPRQGVGEKLFF. The CDR3 DNA is TGTGCCAGTCGACCCCGACAGGGTGTGGGAGAAAAACTGTTTTTT.

By its share, this clone is medium-sized. J is TRBJ2-7 and V is TRBV19; 9 bases match TRBD1. The length of the CDR3 is 13 residues. Looked up from germline, CDR1 is LNHDA and CDR2 is SQIVND (reference sequence). J lost 3 bases, V lost 11 bases, and 8 bases had no gene match. The CDR3 sequence is CAAQGTGNYEQYF. In DNA, the CDR3 is TGTGCCGCCCAGGGGACAGGGAACTACGAGCAGTACTTC.

This clone was counted a few times. The CDR3: CASSLGSSGNTIYF. The CDR3 coding sequence is TGTGCCAGCAGCTTAGGTAGCTCTGGAAACACCATATATTTT. V usage is TRBV7-8 and J usage is TRBJ1-3; D is undetermined. The CDR3 has 14 residues. V lost 1 base and J lost 0, with 4 bases in between. From germline, CDR1 is SGHVS and CDR2 FQNEAQ.

This chain uses TRBV6-4 with TRBJ1-5, with D perhaps TRBD1 (5 bases). The ends were cut back, 3 bases at V and 6 bases at J, with 12 bases in the middle. The CDR3 covers 14 residues. Germline lookup yields CDR1 MRHNA and CDR2 SNTAGT. CDR3 residues: CASSEVQGGQPQHF. The CDR3 coding sequence is TGTGCCAGCAGTGAAGTTCAGGGAGGTCAGCCCCAGCATTTT.

This clone was detected only once. The V call is TRBV7-2, the J call TRBJ2-1; 9 positions match TRBD2. V was pared by 3 bases and J by 15 bases, with 12 bases of the junction left unmatched. The CDR3 extends over 14 amino acids. Per the germline V gene, CDR1 is SGHTA and CDR2 is FQGNSA. This CDR3 is CASSFRLAEDPRFF. In DNA, the CDR3 is TGTGCCAGCAGCTTTCGACTAGCGGAGGATCCCCGGTTCTTC.

The CDR3 is CASTLETGPYEQYF. CDR3 DNA sequence: TGTGCCAGCACCCTGGAAACAGGCCCCTACGAGCAGTACTTC. The chain links TRBV7-8 to TRBJ2-7; the D gene is possibly TRBD1 (5 bases). This CDR3 is 14 amino acids long. Germline CDR1 is SGHVS and CDR2 is FQNEAQ. V dropped 7 bases and J dropped 2 bases, with 15 bases sitting between them.

The chain uses TRBV19 and TRBJ1-5; the D is unclear. The CDR3 totals 13 residues. Germline CDR1 LNHDA, CDR2 SQIVND (reference sequence). The ends were cut back, 7 bases at V and 1 base at J, with 8 bases in the middle. DNA for the CDR3: TGTGCCAGTACACCTAGGAGCAATCAGCCCCAGCATTTT. Protein sequence: CASTPRSNQPQHF.

This sequence joins TRBV23-1 and TRBJ2-6, with D tentatively TRBD1 (6 bases). TRBV23-1 is noted as an ORF with a role that remains uncertain. V was clipped by 0 bases and J by 1 base, with 7 bases between them. The CDR3 is made up of 16 amino acids. This CDR3 reads CASSQSDRSGANVLTF. The CDR3 nucleotides are TGCGCCAGCAGTCAATCGGACAGATCTGGGGCCAACGTCCTGACTTTC.

The J gene is TRBJ2-2, the V gene TRBV28; TRBD1 aligns across 7 bases. Looked up from germline, CDR1 is MDHEN and CDR2 is SYDVKM. V was pared by 7 bases and J by 1 base, with 6 bases of the junction left unmatched. The CDR3 sequence is 15 residues long. The CDR3 region has the DNA TGTGCCAGCATCCCTGGGACAGAGAACACCGGGGAGCTGTTTTTT. Amino acids: CASIPGTENTGELFF.